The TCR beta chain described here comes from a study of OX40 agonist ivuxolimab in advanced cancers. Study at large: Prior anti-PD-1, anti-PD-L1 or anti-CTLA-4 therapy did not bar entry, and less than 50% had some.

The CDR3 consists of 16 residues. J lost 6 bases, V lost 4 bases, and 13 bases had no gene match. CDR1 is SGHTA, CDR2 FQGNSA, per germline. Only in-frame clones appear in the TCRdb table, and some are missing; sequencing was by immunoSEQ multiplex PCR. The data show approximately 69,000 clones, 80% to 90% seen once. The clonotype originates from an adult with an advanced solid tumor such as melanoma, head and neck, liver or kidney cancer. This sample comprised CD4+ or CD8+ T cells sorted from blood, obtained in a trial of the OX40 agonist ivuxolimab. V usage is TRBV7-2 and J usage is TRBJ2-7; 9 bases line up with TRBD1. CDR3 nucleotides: TGTGCCAGCAGCTCCCCCTTACAGGGGGCGGGAGTCGAGCAGTACTTC. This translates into CASSSPLQGAGVEQYF.